The present entry profiles one TCR beta chain with its context. Using immunoSEQ multiplex PCR, the repertoire was profiled, and TCRdb retains in-frame clones only, with some absent. This sample has 84,000 or so clones, with 91% found just once. The data belong to a study of control samples from healthy donors and cancer patients. V shed 5 bases and J shed 0 bases, with 9 bases lying between them. The CDR3 runs to 14 residues. The germline V gene encodes CDR1 SGHRS and CDR2 YFSETQ. The sequenced sample consisted of blood. The V call is TRBV5-1, the J call TRBJ2-1; D is unclear. The receptor was isolated from a man aged 45-65 years in good health. The CDR3 protein is CASRESSSYNEQFF. The CDR3 DNA reads as TGCGCCAGCAGGGAGTCTAGCTCCTACAATGAGCAGTTCTTC.